This is a list of T cell receptor beta chains from one sample in a study of cytomegalovirus exposure and HLA in healthy donors. Here immunoSEQ multiplex PCR was the method, and the copy in TCRdb shows in-frame clones only, minus some. The sample has more than 90,000 clones, about 70% seen once; the top ten hold about 0.92%. What was sequenced was PBMCs. The source is a woman in her twenties or thirties in good health and CMV-seronegative. The CDR3 runs from the conserved cysteine through the conserved F or W. The D gene is left open where the match is weak.

>TRBJ1-2|TRBV29-1|-
TGCAGCGTGACGGTGGGGGGGTATAATGGCTACACCTTC
CSVTVGGYNGYTF
>TRBJ1-2|TRBV4-2|TRBD1
TGTGCCAGCAGCCAAGGGGACAGGTACCATGGCTACACCTTC
CASSQGDRYHGYTF
>TRBJ1-1|TRBV19|-
TGTGCCAGTAGTATAGGGGCCGGTGGGGCTTTCTTT
CASSIGAGGAFF
>TRBJ2-7|TRBV5-4|TRBD2
TGTGCCAGCAGCTCGACTAGCGGGACCGGGGCGGGGGAGCAGTACTTC
CASSSTSGTGAGEQYF
>TRBJ1-2|TRBV7-2|-
TGTGCCAGCAGCCGCGACGGGGGATACTATGGCTACACCTTC
CASSRDGGYYGYTF
>TRBJ1-4|TRBV29-1|TRBD1
TGCAGCGTCAGCCAGACAGGGCCTAATGAAAAACTGTTTTTT
CSVSQTGPNEKLFF
>TRBJ1-2|TRBV5-1|-
TGCGCCAGCAGCTTGCAGGGTAGTGACTATGGCTACACCTTC
CASSLQGSDYGYTF
>TRBJ1-1|TRBV10-2|-
TGCGCCAGCACCCAGATGCCGAACACTGAAGCTTTCTTT
CASTQMPNTEAFF
>TRBJ1-2|TRBV5-1|TRBD1
TGCGCCAGCAGCCCTACAGGGGATACGGCTAACTATGGCTACACCTTC
CASSPTGDTANYGYTF
>TRBJ2-1|TRBV29-1|TRBD2
TGCAGCGTTGGTTCCGCGGGGGAAAGGGAGCAGTTCTTC
CSVGSAGEREQFF